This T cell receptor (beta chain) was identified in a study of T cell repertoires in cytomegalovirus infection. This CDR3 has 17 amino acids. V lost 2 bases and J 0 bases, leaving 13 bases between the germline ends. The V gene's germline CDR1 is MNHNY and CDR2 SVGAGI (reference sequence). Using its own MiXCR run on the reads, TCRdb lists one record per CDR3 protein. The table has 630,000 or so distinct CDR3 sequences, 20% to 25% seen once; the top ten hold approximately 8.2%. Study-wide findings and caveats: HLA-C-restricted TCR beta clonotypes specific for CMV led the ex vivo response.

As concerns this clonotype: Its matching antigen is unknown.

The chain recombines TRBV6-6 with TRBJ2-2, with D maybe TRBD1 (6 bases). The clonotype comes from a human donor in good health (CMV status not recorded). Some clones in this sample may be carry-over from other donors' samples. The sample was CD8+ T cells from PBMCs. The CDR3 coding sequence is TGTGCCAGCAGTTACCCCTCGGGACACCCGAACACCGGGGAGCTGTTTTTT. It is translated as CASSYPSGHPNTGELFF.